This T cell receptor (beta chain) was captured by sequencing in a study of long-term antiretroviral therapy in people with HIV. Deletions cut 4 bases from V and 2 bases from J, with 9 bases between. Germline V gene sequence: CDR1 GTSNPN, CDR2 SVGIG (reference sequence). The CDR3 covers 13 residues. Researchers report immunoSEQ v3.0 was run at survey level. Using immunoSEQ multiplex PCR, the repertoire was profiled, and TCRdb retains in-frame clones only, with some absent. Found here are about 24,000 clones, around four fifths of them singletons; the top ten hold about 14%. This clone was picked up a small number of times.

This receptor was identified in a man younger than 40 with HIV. This chain uses TRBV30 with TRBJ1-3, with D hard to call. The sequencing here drew on unsorted PBMCs, taken roughly 4.1 years after starting antiretroviral therapy. CDR3 DNA sequence: TGTGCCTGGACAGCGCTAACTGGAAACACCATATATTTT. This translates into CAWTALTGNTIYF.